This T cell receptor beta chain was captured by sequencing in a study of PD-L1 blockade in urothelial cancer. Overall study: Twenty-five of the 29 patients were men with bladder-origin urothelial cancer. A median about 140,000 T cells were found in blood samples.

The protocol was immunoSEQ multiplex PCR, while the TCRdb copy is restricted to in-frame clones and leaves out a portion. The sample shows about 63,000 clones, roughly 79% of them seen only once. CDR1 ENHRY and CDR2 SYGVKD come from the germline V gene. The V gene end was trimmed by 7 bases and the J gene end by 7 bases; junction bases not matched to a gene: 12. CDR3 length: 15 residues. The time point denotes: pretreatment peripheral blood. This TCR derives from a man in his 70s with urothelial cancer. The V gene is TRBV10-3, the J gene TRBJ2-1; 8 nucleotides agree with TRBD1. This specimen was PBMCs, taken around atezolizumab (anti-PD-L1) treatment. The CDR3 protein is CAINPDQGARNEQFF. As DNA, the CDR3 is TGTGCCATCAACCCAGATCAGGGGGCTAGAAATGAGCAGTTCTTC.